The entry below gives a single T cell receptor (beta chain) sequence along with its context. The data are from a study of blood T cell repertoires in COVID-19. The wider study: Nucleic acid was either cDNA or gDNA, and it came from T cells, B-cell-depleted T cells, or PBMCs.

Here immunoSEQ multiplex PCR was the method, and the copy in TCRdb shows in-frame clones only, minus some. The sample yields about 130,000 clones, roughly 83% seen once. The CDR3 spans 15 residues. V lost 5 bases and J 1 base, leaving 12 bases between the germline ends. CDR1 LGHDT and CDR2 YNNKEL come from the germline V gene (reference sequence). Enrollment of patients from Seattle took place during active infection, with longitudinal follow-up. The source is a woman aged 70-85 years with COVID-19, enrolled during active disease. This sequence joins TRBV3-1 (or the pseudogene TRBV3-2) and TRBJ1-3, with D uncertain. Sequencing was performed on peripheral blood. The CDR3 DNA reads TGTGCCAGCAGCACGGCCACGACTTCTGGAAACACCATATATTTT. Amino acids: CASSTATTSGNTIYF.